The rows below give T cell receptor beta chains drawn from one sample of a study of cytomegalovirus exposure and HLA in healthy donors. TCRdb's table, derived via immunoSEQ multiplex PCR, lists solely in-frame clones and lacks some. The sample lists roughly 120,000 clones; over 8% were seen once. What was sequenced was PBMCs. Receptor source: a man younger than 40 in good health and CMV-seronegative. The CDR3 runs from the conserved cysteine through the conserved F or W. The order of the fields is V gene, CDR3 protein.

TRBV7-9 | CASSLVLARGTGASGELFF
TRBV6-4 | CASSDSSRATGAFF
TRBV9 | CASSVGMGIGANVLTF
TRBV4-2 | CASSQDEGQRSHGYTF
TRBV19 | CASSIGIATQETQYF
TRBV7-9 | CASSLVRGLSYEQYF
TRBV6-1 | CASLGAAHEQYF
TRBV19 | CASSPLRTEAFF
TRBV7-9 | CASSPSGEKLFF
TRBV7-8 | CASSGGTAYEQYF
TRBV15 | CATSKRIARSSGANVLTF
TRBV12-5 | CASGPGGTDTQYF
TRBV5-4 | CASSFYALAGAGEQFF
TRBV6-1 | CASSEGRGRYYEQYF
TRBV11-2 | CASSLADIVEQYF
TRBV18 | CASSATEIPRTEAFF
TRBV5-1 | CASSFPGSAYEQYF
TRBV6-5 | CASSYGGYTEAFF
TRBV29-1 | CSVEGAEGYEQYF
TRBV27 | CASTAVRYSNSPLHF